This record covers a single T cell receptor (beta chain). This entry comes from a study of blood T cell repertoires in COVID-19. The overall study: COVID-19 samples collected from the United States, Italy and Spain covered acute and convalescent phases. PBMCs, B-cell-depleted T cells, or T cells were the source of the cDNA or gDNA that made up the material.

CDR1 is SGHNT and CDR2 is YYREEE in the germline V gene (reference sequence). The CDR3 spans 13 residues. V gave up 5 bases and J gave up 2 bases, with 10 bases separating them. Authors' processing steps: Nucleated cell number was recorded as an estimate derived from reference gene primer amplification. The method was immunoSEQ multiplex PCR; TCRdb's version includes in-frame clones alone and lacks a portion of them. V and J calls and clone size are copied from that table; D and trimming were computed from the DNA. This table has under 350,000 clones, approximately 86% appearing once. Sequencing was carried out using peripheral blood. The receptor was isolated from a man aged 70-80 years with acute or convalescent COVID-19. The J gene is TRBJ1-2, the V gene TRBV5-4; D may be TRBD1 (5 bases). CDR3 protein: CASSPDTNYGYTF. DNA of the CDR3: TGTGCCAGCAGTCCGGACACCAACTATGGCTACACCTTC.